This entry lists 5 T cell receptor beta chains sequenced from one sample in a study of blood T cell repertoires in COVID-19. Assay used: immunoSEQ multiplex PCR; TCRdb lists only in-frame clones, some missing. The sample lists roughly 340,000 clones, more than 70% occurring once. Sequencing was carried out using peripheral blood. These receptors were collected from a woman between 65 and 79 years old with COVID-19, enrolled during active disease.

The chain has TRBV30 and TRBJ1-2; unclear D gene. This CDR3 spans 14 amino acids. Trimming took 4 bases from V and 4 from J, leaving 16 bases between them. The germline V gene encodes CDR1 GTSNPN and CDR2 SVGIG (reference sequence). The CDR3 region is CAWTRAGPGYGYTF. CDR3 DNA sequence: TGTGCCTGGACGCGGGCAGGCCCAGGCTATGGCTACACCTTC. The full variable domain, in which reference TRBV30 and TRBJ1-2 provide the parts outside the CDR3, is SQTIHQWPATLVQPVGSPLSLECTVEGTSNPNLYWYRQAAGRGLQLLFYSVGIGQISSEVPQNLSASRPQDRQFILSSKKLLLSDSGFYLCAWTRAGPGYGYTFGSGTRLTVV.

CDR3: CASSRSSGGSYNEQFF. CDR3 coding DNA: TGCGCCAGCAGCCGAAGTAGCGGGGGCTCCTACAATGAGCAGTTCTTC. The chain is built from TRBV10-2 and TRBJ2-1, with 9 bases matching TRBD2. Germline loops: CDR1 WSHSY, CDR2 SAAADI. V was pared by 6 bases and J by 0 bases, with 6 bases of the junction left unmatched. The CDR3 totals 16 residues.

The chain is built from TRBV5-4 and TRBJ2-5; no clear D. The CDR3 covers 13 residues. V lost 5 bases and J 2 bases, leaving 10 bases between the germline ends. Looked up from germline, CDR1 is SGHNT and CDR2 is YYREEE (reference sequence). The CDR3 DNA reads TGTGCCAGCAGATCTCTAACTCAAGAGACCCAGTACTTC. As protein: CASRSLTQETQYF.

The chain carries TRBV30 and TRBJ2-5, with a weak D call TRBD2 (5 bases). CDR3 size: 14 residues. Germline values: CDR1 GTSNPN, CDR2 SVGIG (reference sequence). This CDR3 reads CALGFGVAAETQYF. Here the CDR3 DNA reads TGTGCTCTGGGGTTCGGGGTCGCAGCAGAGACCCAGTACTTC.

This clone was detected once. The V and J genes are TRBV6-5 and TRBJ2-3, with TRBD2 matching 7 bases. Trimming at V came to 6 bases and at J to 1 base, leaving 4 bases not matched to a gene. From germline, CDR1 is MNHEY and CDR2 SVGAGI. The CDR3 consists of 14 residues. In nucleotides, the CDR3 is TGTGCCAGCAGCCTTGCGGGGGGCACAGATACGCAGTATTTT. Protein sequence: CASSLAGGTDTQYF.